This TCR beta chain was identified in a study of breast tumors, draining lymph nodes, adjacent tissues. Findings of the study overall: Tumor and nontumor repertoires were significantly more similar in luminal-like than in basal-like breast cancer. Data fit most tumor T cells coming from lymph node, expanding in tumor. Tumors had less TCR diversity than lymph nodes, more than nontumor tissue.

TCRdb analysed the multiplex PCR reads with MiXCR anew, one entry per CDR3 protein. The table has tens of thousands of distinct CDR3 sequences, 23% seen once. As regards this clonotype: The antigen is undetermined.

From germline, CDR1 is DFQATT and CDR2 SNEGSKA (reference sequence). This CDR3 has 16 residues. V lost 0 bases and J lost 3, with 15 bases in between. This receptor was taken from a female donor with breast cancer. Some clones in this sample may be carry-over from other donors' samples. The chain carries TRBV20-1 and TRBJ1-5, with D unclear. Sequencing used breast tumor tissue. The CDR3 here is CSARDRLGGPNQPQHF. The CDR3 nucleotides read TGCAGTGCTAGAGATAGGCTCGGAGGGCCCAATCAGCCCCAGCATTTT.